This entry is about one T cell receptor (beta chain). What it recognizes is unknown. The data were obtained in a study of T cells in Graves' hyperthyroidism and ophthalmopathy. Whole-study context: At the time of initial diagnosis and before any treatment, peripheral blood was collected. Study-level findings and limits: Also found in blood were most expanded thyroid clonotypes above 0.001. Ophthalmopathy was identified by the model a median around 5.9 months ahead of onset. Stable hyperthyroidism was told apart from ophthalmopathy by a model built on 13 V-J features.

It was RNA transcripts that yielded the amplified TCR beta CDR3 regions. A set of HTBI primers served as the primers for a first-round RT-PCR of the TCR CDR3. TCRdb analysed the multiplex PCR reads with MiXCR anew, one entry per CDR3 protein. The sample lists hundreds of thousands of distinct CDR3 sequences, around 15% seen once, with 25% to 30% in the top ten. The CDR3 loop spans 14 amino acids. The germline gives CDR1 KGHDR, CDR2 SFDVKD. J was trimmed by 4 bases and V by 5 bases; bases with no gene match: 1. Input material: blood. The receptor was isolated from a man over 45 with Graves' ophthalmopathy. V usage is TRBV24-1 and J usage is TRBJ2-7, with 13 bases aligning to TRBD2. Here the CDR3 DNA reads TGTGCCACCAGTGGGACTAGCGGGAGTTACGAGCAGTACTTC. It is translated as CATSGTSGSYEQYF.